The 14 T cell receptor beta chains in this list originate from one sample, sequenced in a study of cytomegalovirus exposure and HLA in healthy donors. Amplification used 60 Vbeta primers and 13 Jbeta primers. The method was immunoSEQ multiplex PCR; TCRdb's version includes in-frame clones alone and lacks a portion of them. The sample has some 130,000 clones, approximately 80% seen once. Sequencing was done on a sample of PBMCs. Every receptor here comes from a male donor in good health and CMV-seropositive.

This clone has more than one count but fewer than ten. V usage is TRBV28 and J usage is TRBJ2-3; 11 bases match TRBD2. The CDR3 spans 18 residues. CDR1 is MDHEN and CDR2 is SYDVKM in the germline V gene. J lost 5 bases, V lost 5 bases, and 15 bases had no gene match. CDR3 coding DNA: TGTGCCAGCAGTCTCTACCGACTAGCGGGGACCCCCGAAGATACGCAGTATTTT. Protein: CASSLYRLAGTPEDTQYF.

The chain is built from TRBV28 and TRBJ2-7; tentatively, D is TRBD2 (7 bases). Germline-derived CDR1 and CDR2 are MDHEN and SYDVKM. Trimming cost V 8 bases and J 4 bases, with 18 bases left between them. The length of the CDR3 is 14 residues. CDR3 nucleotides: TGTGCCAGCTTCTCAAGGGGGGAGGGGTACGAGCAGTACTTC. Its protein product is CASFSRGEGYEQYF.

The chain joins TRBV5-5 to TRBJ1-4, with D unresolved. Germline V gene data show CDR1 as SGHKS and CDR2 as YYEKEE (reference sequence). Deletions cut 3 bases from V and 0 bases from J, with 12 bases between. This CDR3 spans 16 amino acids. In DNA, the CDR3 is TGTGCCAGCAGCTCATGGGCTGTAACAACTAATGAAAAACTGTTTTTT. This translates into CASSSWAVTTNEKLFF.

This clone was observed a handful of times. The chain combines TRBV30 with TRBJ1-1; D possibly corresponds to TRBD1 (6 bases). The germline V and J ends were trimmed by 8 bases and 4 bases, with 14 bases remaining between them. Germline V CDR1 and CDR2: GTSNPN, SVGIG (reference sequence). The CDR3 sequence is 12 residues long. The CDR3 coding sequence is TGTGCCGGGGGGCGGGGGGTCACTGAAGCTTTCTTT. Residues: CAGGRGVTEAFF. The full variable domain, its missing parts supplied by reference TRBV30 and TRBJ1-1, is SQTIHQWPATLVQPVGSPLSLECTVEGTSNPNLYWYRQAAGRGLQLLFYSVGIGQISSEVPQNLSASRPQDRQFILSSKKLLLSDSGFYLCAGGRGVTEAFFGQGTRLTVV.

This clone has only a few counts. The rearrangement joins TRBV6-4 to TRBJ2-1, with 9 bases lining up with TRBD2. V lost 2 bases and J lost 2; bases outside the gene matches: 1. The CDR3 extends over 15 amino acids. Germline V gene lookup returns CDR1 MRHNA and CDR2 SNTAGT. The CDR3 sequence is CASSDGGGAYNEQFF. The CDR3 nucleotides are TGTGCCAGCAGTGACGGCGGGGGGGCCTACAATGAGCAGTTCTTC.

The rearrangement links TRBV28 to TRBJ1-1; 8 positions agree with TRBD1. V was clipped by 5 bases and J by 8 bases; unmatched bases: 1. CDR3 length: 11 residues. The V gene's germline CDR1 is MDHEN and CDR2 SYDVKM. CDR3 protein: CASSHRGEAFF. The CDR3 region has the DNA TGTGCCAGCAGTCACAGGGGGGAAGCTTTCTTT.

This clone was detected a few times. The chain uses TRBV5-1 and TRBJ2-1; 12 nucleotides agree with TRBD1. With V trimmed by 0 bases and J by 12 bases, 10 bases remained unmatched. From germline, CDR1 is SGHRS and CDR2 YFSETQ. The CDR3 is 16 amino acids. CDR3 sequence (DNA): TGCGCCAGCAGCTTGGCCCCGGGACAGGGGGCCGGGGGGCAGTTCTTC. Translation: CASSLAPGQGAGGQFF.

The V gene is TRBV28, the J gene TRBJ1-1, with D tentatively TRBD1 (5 bases). Per germline, CDR1 MDHEN and CDR2 SYDVKM. V gave up 5 bases and J gave up 0 bases, with 25 bases separating them. The CDR3 consists of 19 residues. CDR3 nucleotide sequence: TGTGCCAGCAGTCCTCTGGGTATCGGGGGAGGGGCGATGAACACTGAAGCTTTCTTT. This gives the protein CASSPLGIGGGAMNTEAFF. Variable domain in full (rest from reference TRBV28 and TRBJ1-1): DVKVTQSSRYLVKRTGEKVFLECVQDMDHENMFWYRQDPGLGLRLIYFSYDVKMKEKGDIPEGYSVSREKKERFSLILESASTNQTSMYLCASSPLGIGGGAMNTEAFFGQGTRLTVV.

There are a few counts of this clone. The V gene is TRBV19, the J gene TRBJ2-7; 7 bases line up with TRBD2. The CDR3 covers 16 residues. Germline loops: CDR1 LNHDA, CDR2 SQIVND (reference sequence). The junction had 11 bases not matched to a gene; V was cut back by 5 bases and J by 1 base. CDR3 nucleotides: TGTGCCAGTAGTGGAGGTCGCGGGAGCCTTTCCTACGAGCAGTACTTC. The encoded protein is CASSGGRGSLSYEQYF.

The chain combines TRBV2 with TRBJ2-2, with D possibly being TRBD1 (6 bases). Germline V gives CDR1 SNHLY, CDR2 FYNNEI. The CDR3 is 17 residues long. The V end was cut by 1 base, the J end by 7 bases, with 19 bases between. In nucleotides, the CDR3 is TGTGCCAGCAGTGAAGGGGAAAAGGGGGTGTTCGGCGGGGAGCTGTTTTTT. As protein: CASSEGEKGVFGGELFF.

This clone was counted only a few times. CDR3 protein: CSALTPRTQYF. Written as DNA, the CDR3 is TGCAGTGCGCTTACCCCGAGGACGCAGTATTTT. The chain carries TRBV20-1 and TRBJ2-3, with D hard to call. V was shortened by 6 bases and J by 9 bases, with 13 bases between the two germline ends. The CDR3 consists of 11 residues. Germline V gene data show CDR1 as DFQATT and CDR2 as SNEGSKA (reference sequence).

This chain joins TRBV10-2 and TRBJ1-3; TRBD1 is a possible D gene (5 bases). V dropped 0 bases and J dropped 0 bases, with 18 bases sitting between them. Germline V lookup: CDR1 WSHSY, CDR2 SAAADI. CDR3 length: 19 amino acids. DNA of the CDR3: TGCGCCAGCAGTGAGTCGACTCCCCAGGGTGGGCTCTCTGGAAACACCATATATTTT. Translated: CASSESTPQGGLSGNTIYF.

The rearrangement joins TRBV5-1 to TRBJ1-6; a weak D match, TRBD1 (6 bases). CDR3 length: 15 residues. V was cut by 1 base and J by 12 bases, with 17 bases left in between. Germline assignment: CDR1 SGHRS and CDR2 YFSETQ. CDR3 residues: CASSLSRAQGLPLHF. In DNA, the CDR3 is TGCGCCAGCAGCTTGAGCAGGGCACAGGGTTTACCCCTCCACTTT. The full variable domain, rest sourced from reference TRBV5-1 and TRBJ1-6, is KAGVTQTPRYLIKTRGQQVTLSCSPISGHRSVSWYQQTPGQGLQFLFEYFSETQRNKGNFPGRFSGRQFSNSRSEMNVSTLELGDSALYLCASSLSRAQGLPLHFGNGTRLTVT.

The chain couples TRBV9 to TRBJ1-4; D possibly corresponds to TRBD1 (6 bases). Germline assignment: CDR1 SGDLS and CDR2 YYNGEE. The CDR3 has 15 residues. Deletions cut 3 bases from V and 7 bases from J, with 16 bases between. In DNA form, the CDR3 reads TGTGCCAGCAGCGGGGCGGGGGCAATCAGTGAAAAACTGTTTTTT. Protein: CASSGAGAISEKLFF.